These T cell receptor beta chains were read from a single sample in a study of blood T cell repertoires in COVID-19. Profiled with immunoSEQ multiplex PCR; TCRdb holds only in-frame clones, not every one. The sample contains approximately 160,000 clones, 84% of which appear only once. The sample comprised peripheral blood. The receptors originated from a young man with active or convalescent COVID-19. The CDR3 runs from the conserved cysteine through the conserved F or W. The D gene is left open where the match is weak. Not all rows give a size; the values are once, few, many and, for expanded clones, a class.

clone_size j_call d_call v_call cdr3_aa cdr3_nt
- TRBJ1-2 - TRBV6-5 CASSPREANGYTF TGTGCCAGCAGTCCCAGGGAGGCCAATGGCTACACCTTC
once TRBJ1-3 - TRBV11-2 CASSFWGGDSGNTIYF TGTGCCAGCAGCTTTTGGGGGGGCGACTCTGGAAACACCATATATTTT
- TRBJ1-4 - TRBV2 CASSEDSGSEKLFF TGTGCCAGCAGTGAAGATTCGGGGTCTGAAAAACTGTTTTTT
- TRBJ2-1 - TRBV21-1 CASDPLTFNNEQFF TGTGCCAGTGACCCCTTGACTTTTAACAATGAGCAGTTCTTC
- TRBJ1-3 - TRBV6-5 CASSPQWIAGNTIYF TGTGCCAGCAGTCCACAGTGGATAGCTGGAAACACCATATATTTT
- TRBJ2-3 TRBD2 TRBV4-2 CASSQVTSGRYTDTQYF TGTGCCAGCAGCCAAGTAACTAGCGGGAGGTACACAGATACGCAGTATTTT
few TRBJ1-3 - TRBV6-4 CASSDSHKFSGNTIYF TGTGCCAGCAGTGACTCACATAAATTCTCTGGAAACACCATATATTTT
- TRBJ2-7 TRBD1 TRBV5-1 CASSLGVLGQASYEQYF TGCGCCAGCAGCTTAGGGGTTTTGGGACAGGCCTCCTACGAGCAGTACTTC
- TRBJ2-3 - TRBV6-4 CASSTTSTDTQYF TGTGCCAGCAGCACCACTAGCACAGATACGCAGTATTTT
- TRBJ2-3 TRBD2 TRBV6-2/TRBV6-3 CASSLLAGGGRDTQYF TGTGCCAGCAGTTTACTAGCGGGAGGAGGGCGTGATACGCAGTATTTT
- TRBJ1-5 TRBD1 TRBV5-1 CASSPTRTGDNQPQHF TGCGCCAGCAGCCCGACCCGGACAGGAGACAATCAGCCCCAGCATTTT
- TRBJ1-5 - TRBV12-3/TRBV12-4 CASNSNNQPQHF TGTGCCAGCAACTCGAACAATCAGCCCCAGCATTTT
- TRBJ2-3 - TRBV6-4 CASSLESSDTQYF TGTGCCAGCAGTTTAGAGTCCTCAGATACGCAGTATTTT
- TRBJ2-3 TRBD2 TRBV18 CASSPLASGGTDTQYF TGTGCCAGCTCACCACTGGCTAGCGGGGGGACAGATACGCAGTATTTT
- TRBJ2-7 TRBD1 TRBV4-3 CASSLDRGPYEQYF TGCGCCAGCAGCCTCGACAGGGGGCCCTACGAGCAGTACTTC
- TRBJ1-3 TRBD1 TRBV18 CASYQQGALSGNTIYF TGTGCCAGCTATCAACAGGGGGCCCTCTCTGGAAACACCATATATTTT
few TRBJ1-2 TRBD1 TRBV5-6 CASSPGTGYGYTF TGTGCCAGCAGCCCTGGGACAGGGTATGGCTACACCTTC
- TRBJ1-2 TRBD1 TRBV6-2/TRBV6-3 CASSYPGQGTRYGYTF TGTGCCAGCAGTTACCCGGGACAGGGGACTCGATATGGCTACACCTTC
- TRBJ1-4 - TRBV6-6 CASSHAGGTNEKLFF TGTGCCAGCAGCCACGCCGGGGGGACTAATGAAAAACTGTTTTTT
- TRBJ2-5 - TRBV5-6 CASSFARQWAEKETQYF TGTGCCAGCAGCTTCGCCCGACAGTGGGCAGAAAAAGAGACCCAGTACTTC
- TRBJ1-2 - TRBV2 CASSDGARYGYTF TGTGCCAGCAGTGATGGGGCGCGGTATGGCTACACCTTC
- TRBJ2-3 TRBD2 TRBV5-4 CASSLEPSGISTDTQYF TGTGCCAGCAGCTTGGAGCCTAGCGGGATAAGCACAGATACGCAGTATTTT
few TRBJ2-1 TRBD2 TRBV11-3 CASSLEGLAGDEQFF TGTGCCAGCAGCTTAGAAGGACTAGCGGGAGACGAGCAGTTCTTC
once TRBJ1-1 - TRBV7-2 CASSSGTENTEAFF TGTGCCAGCAGCAGCGGGACGGAAAACACTGAAGCTTTCTTT
- TRBJ2-7 - TRBV19 CASSIDRGYEQYF TGTGCCAGTAGTATAGATCGCGGCTACGAGCAGTACTTC
- TRBJ1-3 TRBD1 TRBV28 CASSLVAGGIGNTIYF TGTGCCAGCAGTTTGGTGGCAGGGGGCATTGGAAACACCATATATTTT
- TRBJ2-3 - TRBV7-2 CASSLVSPPDTQYF TGTGCCAGCAGCTTAGTATCTCCTCCGGATACGCAGTATTTT
- TRBJ1-2 TRBD1 TRBV27 CASRIHRGVNGYTF TGTGCCAGCAGAATCCACAGGGGAGTAAATGGCTACACCTTC
- TRBJ2-7 TRBD1 TRBV10-3 CAISEPGQGLNYEQYF TGTGCCATCAGTGAGCCTGGACAGGGGTTAAACTACGAGCAGTACTTC
few TRBJ2-2 TRBD2 TRBV5-1 CASSLGVSGGYTGELFF TGCGCCAGCAGCTTGGGCGTGAGCGGGGGTTACACCGGGGAGCTGTTTTTT
once TRBJ1-5 - TRBV19 CASSTPRLEVDTYSNQPQHF TGTGCCAGTAGCACCCCGCGGTTGGAGGTAGATACTTATAGCAATCAGCCCCAGCATTTT
- TRBJ2-7 TRBD2 TRBV18 CASSPPFAGEDYYEQYF TGTGCCAGCTCACCTCCCTTCGCGGGGGAGGATTACTACGAGCAGTACTTC
- TRBJ2-7 - TRBV10-2 CATQTTYYEQYF TGCGCCACCCAGACTACCTACTACGAGCAGTACTTC
- TRBJ1-1 - TRBV6-2/TRBV6-3 CASSYSVGSNEAFF TGTGCCAGCAGTTACTCGGTCGGGAGCAACGAAGCTTTCTTT
- TRBJ1-1 TRBD1 TRBV6-5 CASRWDRGYTEAFF TGTGCCAGCAGGTGGGACAGGGGATACACTGAAGCTTTCTTT
few TRBJ2-1 - TRBV5-1 CASSVGGDEQFF TGCGCCAGCAGCGTAGGCGGGGATGAGCAGTTCTTC
- TRBJ1-5 - TRBV28 CASSLTGNGNQPQHF TGTGCCAGCAGTCTTACAGGGAACGGGAATCAGCCCCAGCATTTT
few TRBJ1-1 - TRBV11-2 CASSLRTAADTEAFF TGTGCCAGCAGCTTACGGACAGCGGCGGACACTGAAGCTTTCTTT
- TRBJ2-1 TRBD1 TRBV28 CASSPTGEAYNEQFF TGTGCCAGCAGCCCGACAGGGGAGGCCTACAATGAGCAGTTCTTC
once TRBJ2-7 - TRBV2 CASSDFYEQYF TGTGCCAGCAGTGACTTCTACGAGCAGTACTTC
- TRBJ2-2 - TRBV7-6 CASSPGAGNTGELFF TGTGCCAGCAGCCCAGGGGCGGGGAACACCGGGGAGCTGTTTTTT
- TRBJ2-1 TRBD2 TRBV9 CASAGVAGGNEQFF TGTGCCAGCGCGGGGGTAGCGGGTGGTAATGAGCAGTTCTTC
- TRBJ2-7 - TRBV12-3/TRBV12-4 CASRGTSYEQYF TGTGCCAGCAGGGGGACTTCCTACGAGCAGTACTTC
- TRBJ1-1 - TRBV19 CASRTTPNTEAFF TGTGCCAGTAGGACGACACCGAACACTGAAGCTTTCTTT
- TRBJ2-7 - TRBV3-1/TRBV3-2 CASSQIYEQYF TGTGCCAGCAGCCAAATATACGAGCAGTACTTC
- TRBJ1-1 - TRBV2 CASRSEGYLRGGTEAFF TGTGCCAGCAGGAGCGAAGGGTACCTAAGGGGGGGCACTGAAGCTTTCTTT
- TRBJ1-2 - TRBV28 CASSSQGLRNYGYTF TGTGCCAGCAGTTCCCAGGGGTTGAGGAACTATGGCTACACCTTC
- TRBJ1-2 TRBD1 TRBV11-2 CASSPQRTGYGYTF TGTGCCAGCAGCCCCCAGAGGACAGGGTATGGCTACACCTTC
- TRBJ1-1 - TRBV23-1 CASSHFRGERNTEAFF TGCGCCAGCAGTCATTTTCGGGGGGAGAGGAACACTGAAGCTTTCTTT
- TRBJ1-6 TRBD1 TRBV6-1 CASSEARPGTAFYNSPLHF TGTGCCAGCAGTGAAGCCCGACCCGGGACAGCTTTCTATAATTCACCCCTCCACTTT
- TRBJ2-2 TRBD2 TRBV7-3 CASSPGGTGELFF TGTGCCAGCAGCCCCGGGGGGACCGGGGAGCTGTTTTTT
- TRBJ2-7 TRBD1 TRBV5-4 CASSLAGTGRYEQYF TGTGCCAGCAGCTTGGCCGGGACAGGGAGGTACGAGCAGTACTTC
- TRBJ1-2 - TRBV10-2 CASREAGRNYGYTF TGCGCCAGCAGGGAGGCGGGCAGAAACTATGGCTACACCTTC
- TRBJ2-7 TRBD2 TRBV29-1 CSVAPSGASEQYF TGCAGCGTTGCTCCTAGCGGGGCAAGCGAGCAGTACTTC